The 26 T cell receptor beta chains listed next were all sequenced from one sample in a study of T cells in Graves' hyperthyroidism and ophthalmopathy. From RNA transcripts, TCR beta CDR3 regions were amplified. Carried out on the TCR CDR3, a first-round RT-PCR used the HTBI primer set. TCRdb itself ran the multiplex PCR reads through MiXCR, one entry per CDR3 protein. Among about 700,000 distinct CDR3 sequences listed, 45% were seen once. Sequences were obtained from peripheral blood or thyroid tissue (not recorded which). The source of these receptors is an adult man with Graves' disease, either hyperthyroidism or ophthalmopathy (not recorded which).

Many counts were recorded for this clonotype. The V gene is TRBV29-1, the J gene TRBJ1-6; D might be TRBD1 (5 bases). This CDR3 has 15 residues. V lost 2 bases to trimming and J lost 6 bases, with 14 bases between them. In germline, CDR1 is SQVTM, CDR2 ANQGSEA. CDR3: CSVEFGGMSNSPLHF. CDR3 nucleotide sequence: TGCAGCGTTGAATTCGGGGGTATGTCTAATTCACCCCTCCACTTT.

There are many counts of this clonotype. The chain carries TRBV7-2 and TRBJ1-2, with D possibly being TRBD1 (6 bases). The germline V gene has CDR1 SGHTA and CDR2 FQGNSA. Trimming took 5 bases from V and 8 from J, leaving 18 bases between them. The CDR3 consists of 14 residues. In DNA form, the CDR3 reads TGTGCCAGCAGCCAACCTAGGGGGGGCAGAGGCTACACCTTC. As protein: CASSQPRGGRGYTF.

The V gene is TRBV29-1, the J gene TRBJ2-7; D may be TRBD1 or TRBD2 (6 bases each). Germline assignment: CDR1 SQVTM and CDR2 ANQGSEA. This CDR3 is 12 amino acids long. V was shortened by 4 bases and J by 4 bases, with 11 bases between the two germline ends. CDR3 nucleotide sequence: TGCAGCGTTGTCGGGGGCTCATACGAGCAGTACTTC. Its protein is CSVVGGSYEQYF.

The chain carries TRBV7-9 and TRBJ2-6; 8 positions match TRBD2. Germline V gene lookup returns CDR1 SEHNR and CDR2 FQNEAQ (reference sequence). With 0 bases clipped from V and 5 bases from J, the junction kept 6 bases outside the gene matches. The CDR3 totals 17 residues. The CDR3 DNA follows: TGTGCCAGCAGCTTAGCGCCGGATAGCGGGAGGGCCAACGTCCTGACTTTC. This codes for CASSLAPDSGRANVLTF.

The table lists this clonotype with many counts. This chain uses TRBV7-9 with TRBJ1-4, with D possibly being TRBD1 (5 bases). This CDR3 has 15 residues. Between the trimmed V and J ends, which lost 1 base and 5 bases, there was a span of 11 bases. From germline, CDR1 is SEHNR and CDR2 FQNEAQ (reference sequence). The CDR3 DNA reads TGTGCCAGCAGCTTAGAGGGGACGGCGAATGAAAAACTGTTTTTT. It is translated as CASSLEGTANEKLFF.

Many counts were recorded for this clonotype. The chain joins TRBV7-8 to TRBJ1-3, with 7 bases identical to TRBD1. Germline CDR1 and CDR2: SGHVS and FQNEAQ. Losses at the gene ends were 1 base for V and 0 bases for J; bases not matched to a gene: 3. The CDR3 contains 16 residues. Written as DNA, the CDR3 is TGTGCCAGCAGCTTAGGGACAGGCGGCTCTGGAAACACCATATATTTT. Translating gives CASSLGTGGSGNTIYF.

Written as DNA, the CDR3 is TGTGCCATACGGGTGAATCAGATTCGATATGGCTACACCTTC. It is translated as CAIRVNQIRYGYTF. The chain combines TRBV10-3 with TRBJ1-2; D is unresolved. This CDR3 contains 14 residues. Germline V gene lookup returns CDR1 ENHRY and CDR2 SYGVKD. V dropped 9 bases and J dropped 5 bases, with 19 bases sitting between them.

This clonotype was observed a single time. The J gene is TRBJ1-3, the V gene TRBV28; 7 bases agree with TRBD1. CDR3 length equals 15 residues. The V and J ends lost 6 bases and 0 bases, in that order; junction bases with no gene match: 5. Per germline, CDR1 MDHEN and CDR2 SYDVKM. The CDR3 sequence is CASSGQDLSGNTIYF. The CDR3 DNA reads TGTGCCAGCAGCGGACAGGATCTCTCTGGAAACACCATATATTTT.

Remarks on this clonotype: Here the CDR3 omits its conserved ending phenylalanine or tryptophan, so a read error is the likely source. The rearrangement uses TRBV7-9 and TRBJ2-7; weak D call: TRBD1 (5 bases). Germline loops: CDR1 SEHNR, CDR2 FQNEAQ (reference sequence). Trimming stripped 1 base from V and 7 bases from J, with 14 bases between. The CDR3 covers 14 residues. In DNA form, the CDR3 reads TGTGCCAGCAGCTTAGGGGCCCAGGCAGGGGAGCAGTACATC. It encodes CASSLGAQAGEQYI.

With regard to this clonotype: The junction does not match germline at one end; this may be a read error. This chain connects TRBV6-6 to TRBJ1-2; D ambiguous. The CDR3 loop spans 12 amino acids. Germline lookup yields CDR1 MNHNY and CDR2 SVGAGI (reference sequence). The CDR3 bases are TGTGCCAGCAAAAAATCCCTGTTGTTGGTCTCCTTC. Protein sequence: CASKKSLLLVSF.

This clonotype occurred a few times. The chain's CDR3 is CSQVPGTSYGYTF. The CDR3 bases are TGCAGTCAGGTTCCAGGGACGTCCTATGGCTACACCTTC. The chain joins TRBV29-1 to TRBJ1-2; a possible D gene is TRBD1 (5 bases). CDR1 and CDR2 (germline): SQVTM, ANQGSEA. The CDR3 covers 13 residues.

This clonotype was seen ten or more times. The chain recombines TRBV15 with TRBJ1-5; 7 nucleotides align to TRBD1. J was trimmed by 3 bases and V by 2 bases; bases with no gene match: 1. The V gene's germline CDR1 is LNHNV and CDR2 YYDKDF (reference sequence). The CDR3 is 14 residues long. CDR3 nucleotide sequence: TGTGCCACCAGCAGAACAGGGGCCAATCAGCCCCAGCATTTT. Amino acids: CATSRTGANQPQHF.

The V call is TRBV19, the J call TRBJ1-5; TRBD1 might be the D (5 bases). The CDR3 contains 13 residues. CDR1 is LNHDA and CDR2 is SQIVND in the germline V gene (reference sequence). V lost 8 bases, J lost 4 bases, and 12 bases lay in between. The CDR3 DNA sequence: TGTGCCAGTCGGGGGGAACAGAATCAGCCCCAGCATTTT. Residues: CASRGEQNQPQHF.

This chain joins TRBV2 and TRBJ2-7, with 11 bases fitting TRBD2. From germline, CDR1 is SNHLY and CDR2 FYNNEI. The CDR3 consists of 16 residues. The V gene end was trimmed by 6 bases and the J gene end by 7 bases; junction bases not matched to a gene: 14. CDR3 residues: CASSAIAGGPYNEQYF. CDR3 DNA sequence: TGTGCCAGCAGCGCCATAGCGGGAGGGCCATACAATGAGCAGTACTTC.

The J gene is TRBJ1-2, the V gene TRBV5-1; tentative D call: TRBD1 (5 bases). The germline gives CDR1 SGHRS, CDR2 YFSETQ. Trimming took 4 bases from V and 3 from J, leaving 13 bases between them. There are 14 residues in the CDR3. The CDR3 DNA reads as TGCGCCAGCAGCAGGGAGGACACCTACTATGGCTACACCTTC. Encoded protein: CASSREDTYYGYTF. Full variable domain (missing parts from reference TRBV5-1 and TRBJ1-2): KAGVTQTPRYLIKTRGQQVTLSCSPISGHRSVSWYQQTPGQGLQFLFEYFSETQRNKGNFPGRFSGRQFSNSRSEMNVSTLELGDSALYLCASSREDTYYGYTFGSGTRLTVV.

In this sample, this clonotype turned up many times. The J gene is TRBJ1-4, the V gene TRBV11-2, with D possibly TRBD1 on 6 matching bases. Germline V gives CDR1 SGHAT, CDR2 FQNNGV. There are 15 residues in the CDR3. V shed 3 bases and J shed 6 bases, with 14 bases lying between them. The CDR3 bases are TGTGCCAGCAGCTTTCAGGGGAGGGTTGATGAAAAACTGTTTTTT. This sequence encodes CASSFQGRVDEKLFF.

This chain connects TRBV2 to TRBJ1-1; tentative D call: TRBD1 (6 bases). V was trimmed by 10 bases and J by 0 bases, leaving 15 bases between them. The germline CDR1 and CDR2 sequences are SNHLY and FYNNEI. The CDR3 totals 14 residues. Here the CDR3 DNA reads TGTGCCACCCTTAGGGGGGGGATGAACACTGAAGCTTTCTTT. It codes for CATLRGGMNTEAFF.

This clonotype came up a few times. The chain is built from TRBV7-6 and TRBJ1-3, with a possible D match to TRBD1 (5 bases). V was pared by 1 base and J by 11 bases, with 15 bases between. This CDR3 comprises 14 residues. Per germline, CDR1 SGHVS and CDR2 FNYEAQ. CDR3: CASSLGSVAGPIYF. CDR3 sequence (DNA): TGTGCCAGCAGCTTAGGGTCGGTCGCGGGGCCCATATATTTT. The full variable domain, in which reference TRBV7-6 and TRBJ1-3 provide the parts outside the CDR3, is GAGVSQSPRYKVTKRGQDVALRCDPISGHVSLYWYRQALGQGPEFLTYFNYEAQQDKSGLPNDRFSAERPEGSISTLTIQRTEQRDSAMYRCASSLGSVAGPIYFGEGSWLTVV.

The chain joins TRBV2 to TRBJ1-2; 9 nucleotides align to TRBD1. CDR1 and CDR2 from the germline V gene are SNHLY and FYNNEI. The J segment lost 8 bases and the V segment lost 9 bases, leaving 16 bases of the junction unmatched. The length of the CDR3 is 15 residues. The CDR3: CARTSSARDRDGYTF. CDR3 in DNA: TGTGCCAGAACTAGCAGTGCCCGGGACAGGGACGGCTACACCTTC.

The CDR3 DNA is TGTGCCAGCAGCCATATCGGGACATATCTTCAGCCCCAGCATTTT. Translating it yields CASSHIGTYLQPQHF. V and J are TRBV25-1 and TRBJ1-5; possibly TRBD1 for D (6 bases). CDR1 is MGHDK and CDR2 is SYGVNS in the germline V gene. V was cut by 6 bases and J by 6 bases, with 18 bases left in between. The CDR3 has 15 amino acids.

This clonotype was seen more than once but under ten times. The CDR3 loop reads CASSGGAYYGYTF. The CDR3 DNA reads TGTGCCAGCAGTGGGGGGGCCTACTATGGCTACACCTTC. The chain uses TRBV11-3 and TRBJ1-2; D possibly corresponds to TRBD1 (6 bases). Germline-derived CDR1 and CDR2 are SGHNT and YENEEA. The CDR3 length is 13 residues. The V and J ends lost 6 bases and 3 bases respectively, with 11 bases between them.

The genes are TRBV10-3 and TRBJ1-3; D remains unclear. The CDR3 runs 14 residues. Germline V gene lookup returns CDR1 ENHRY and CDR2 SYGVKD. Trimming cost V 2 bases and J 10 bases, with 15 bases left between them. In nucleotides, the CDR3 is TGTGCCATCAGTGAGGGCGGGAGGCGAGAGACCATATATTTT. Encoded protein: CAISEGGRRETIYF.

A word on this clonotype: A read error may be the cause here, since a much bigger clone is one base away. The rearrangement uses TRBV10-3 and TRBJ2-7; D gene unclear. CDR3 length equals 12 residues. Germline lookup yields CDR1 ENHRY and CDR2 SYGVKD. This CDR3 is CASSPHGHEQYF. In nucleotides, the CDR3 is TGTGCCAGCAGTCCTCACGGGCACGAGCAGTACTTC.

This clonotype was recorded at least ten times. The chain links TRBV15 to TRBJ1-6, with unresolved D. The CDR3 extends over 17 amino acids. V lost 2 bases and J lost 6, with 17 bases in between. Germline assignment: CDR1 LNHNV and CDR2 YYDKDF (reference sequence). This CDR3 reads CATSRSAWEVGNSPLHF. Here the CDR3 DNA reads TGTGCCACCAGCAGATCGGCGTGGGAGGTTGGTAATTCACCCCTCCACTTT.

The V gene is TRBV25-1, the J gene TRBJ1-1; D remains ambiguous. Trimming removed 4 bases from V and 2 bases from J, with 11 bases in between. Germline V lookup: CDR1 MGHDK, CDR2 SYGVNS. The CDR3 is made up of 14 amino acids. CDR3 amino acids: CASSVLRRNTEAFF. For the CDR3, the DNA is TGTGCCAGCAGTGTTTTACGGCGTAACACTGAAGCTTTCTTT.

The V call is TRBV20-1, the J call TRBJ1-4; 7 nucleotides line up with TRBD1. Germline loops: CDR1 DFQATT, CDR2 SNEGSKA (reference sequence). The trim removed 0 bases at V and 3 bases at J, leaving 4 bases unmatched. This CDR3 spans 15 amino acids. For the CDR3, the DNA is TGCAGTGCTAGAGACCCGGGACAGCCTAATGAAAAACTGTTTTTT. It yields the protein CSARDPGQPNEKLFF.